These T cell receptor beta chains were read from a single sample in a study of blood T cells in healthy people across ages. Each CDR3 protein is one row after TCRdb ran MiXCR on the 5' RACE reads. The sample lists about 640,000 distinct CDR3 sequences, approximately 30% occurring once. The sequenced material came from blood. The receptors were sampled from a woman over 75 in good health. The CDR3 runs from the conserved cysteine through the conserved F or W. The D gene is left open where the match is weak. Clone size is not always given. Where it is, it says once, few, many or a class for expanded clones.

J gene	V gene	clone size	D gene	CDR3 DNA	CDR3 protein
TRBJ1-2	TRBV2	.	TRBD1	TGTGCCAGCAGTCGGCGACAGGGGGGTGGTAACTATGGCTACACCTTC	CASSRRQGGGNYGYTF
TRBJ1-1	TRBV20-1	.	.	TGCAGTGCTAGAGATTACACTGAAGCTTTCTTT	CSARDYTEAFF
TRBJ2-1	TRBV5-1	many	TRBD2	TGCGCCAGCAGGCCGGGACTAGCGGGGGCGGGTGAGCAGTTCTTC	CASRPGLAGAGEQFF
TRBJ2-7	TRBV5-6	many	TRBD1	TGTGCCAGCAGCGCCTGGGACAGGGCGTTGTCTCCCCGGAACGAGCAGTACTTC	CASSAWDRALSPRNEQYF
TRBJ2-1	TRBV3-1	many	TRBD2	TGTGCCAGCAGCCAGTCCTCTAGCGGGGGGGCCTACAATGAGCAGTTCTTC	CASSQSSSGGAYNEQFF
TRBJ1-2	TRBV12-3/TRBV12-4	many	TRBD1	TGTGCCAGCAGTTTGCAGGGGGCTCGTATCGATGGCTACACCTTC	CASSLQGARIDGYTF
TRBJ2-7	TRBV11-2	.	.	TGTGCCAGCAGCCCCGAGCGGACCAATGAGCAGTACTTC	CASSPERTNEQYF
TRBJ1-2	TRBV6-5	.	.	TGCGCCATCAGTGAGTCGGCAGGGTCTAATGGCTACACCTTC	CAISESAGSNGYTF
TRBJ1-2	TRBV6-2/TRBV6-3	many	.	TGTGCCAGCAGTTACTCTGTTACAGGGCCGGGCTACACCTTC	CASSYSVTGPGYTF
TRBJ1-5	TRBV19	few	.	TGTGCCAGTAGGGGATCAGAAGTTAGCAATCAGCCCCAGCATTTT	CASRGSEVSNQPQHF
TRBJ2-1	TRBV6-5	many	.	TGTGCCAGCAGTTACCAAAGGAGGTCTCACAATGAGCAGTTCTTC	CASSYQRRSHNEQFF
TRBJ2-3	TRBV5-1	.	TRBD1	TGCGCCAGCCACAGGGGGCCTAGCACAGATACGCAGTATTTT	CASHRGPSTDTQYF
TRBJ2-4	TRBV2	.	.	TGTGCCAGCAGTGCCTTGCTTGCCGGGGCCGTGATAGCCAAAAACATTCAGTACTTC	CASSALLAGAVIAKNIQYF
TRBJ2-1	TRBV7-9	many	TRBD2	TGTGCCAGCAGGCCTAGCGGGGGTGGGCTTGAGGAGCAGTTCTTC	CASRPSGGGLEEQFF
TRBJ1-5	TRBV20-1	.	TRBD1	TGCAGTGCTAGAACAGGGGGCGCTTACCAGCCCCAGCATTTT	CSARTGGAYQPQHF
TRBJ2-5	TRBV7-2	many	.	TGTGCCAGCAGCTTAATCGGGTCAGAGACCCAGTACTTC	CASSLIGSETQYF
TRBJ2-7	TRBV7-9	many	.	TGTGCCAGCAGCTTAGCACAAGAGCAGTACTTC	CASSLAQEQYF
TRBJ2-3	TRBV20-1	few	TRBD2	TGCAGTGCTGGACTAGCGGGGGGGCAAACGCAGTATTTT	CSAGLAGGQTQYF
TRBJ1-5	TRBV19	.	.	TGTGCCAGTAGTATGGGGGCAGGGGGCAATCAGCCCCAGCATTTT	CASSMGAGGNQPQHF
TRBJ1-2	TRBV28	many	TRBD1	TGTGCCAGCAGTTTAGCAACAGGGACAGTGAAAAACTATGGCTACACCTTC	CASSLATGTVKNYGYTF
TRBJ1-2	TRBV14	many	.	TGTGCCAGCAGCCAAGATCTCAGATCCGGCTACACCTTC	CASSQDLRSGYTF
TRBJ1-5	TRBV9	.	.	TGTGCCAGCAGCGCGGACAGCCGGACCAATCAGCCCCAGCATTTT	CASSADSRTNQPQHF
TRBJ2-6	TRBV18	.	.	TGTGCCAGCTCAGCCCCCTTCCGGGATCCCTTATTTCGAGGGGCCAACGTCCTGACTTTC	CASSAPFRDPLFRGANVLTF
TRBJ2-1	TRBV5-1	many	TRBD2	TGCGCCAGCAGCCGCGAACTAGCGGGGGGGGACAATGAGCAGTTCTTC	CASSRELAGGDNEQFF
TRBJ2-7	TRBV3-1	.	.	TGTGCCAGCAGCCCGACCGGGGCAGCCTACGAGCAGTACTTC	CASSPTGAAYEQYF
TRBJ2-1	TRBV20-1	.	TRBD2	TGCAGTGCTAGTCGGGGGACTAGCGGGAGGGCAGGCAATGAGCAGTTCTTC	CSASRGTSGRAGNEQFF
TRBJ1-4	TRBV7-2	few	TRBD1	TGTGCCAGCAGCAAAGACAGGGGTTCTGAAAAACTGTTTTTT	CASSKDRGSEKLFF
TRBJ2-6	TRBV5-1	.	.	TGCGCCAGCAGTACACAGGGCCTTAGCTCTGGGGCCAACGTCCTGACTTTC	CASSTQGLSSGANVLTF
TRBJ1-1	TRBV20-1	many	.	TGCAGTGCTAGACGGACTCCCGGGAGCACTGAAGCTTTCTTT	CSARRTPGSTEAFF
TRBJ2-5	TRBV5-1	.	TRBD1	TGCGCCAGCAGCTCCACCCCAGGGACAGAAGAGACCCAGTACTTC	CASSSTPGTEETQYF
TRBJ1-5	TRBV28	.	.	TGTGCCAGCAGTTTAGGTGAAGGGATACGGGTCAGGCAGTCCCAGCATTTT	CASSLGEGIRVRQSQHF
TRBJ2-3	TRBV7-8	.	TRBD1	TGTGCCAGCAGCTCCCCCGGGACAGGGGTTAGGGGTACGCAGTATTTT	CASSSPGTGVRGTQYF
TRBJ1-1	TRBV21-1	.	.	TGTGCCAGCAGCAGAGAGGTGGACACTGAAGCTTTCTTT	CASSREVDTEAFF
TRBJ1-4	TRBV4-1	.	.	TGCGCCAGCAGCCGTGATCGGCAGGGCGTTAATGAAAAACTGTTTTTT	CASSRDRQGVNEKLFF
TRBJ2-5	TRBV20-1	.	.	TGCAGTGCTAGAAAGCGATCCAGGAAGGAGACCCAGTACTTC	CSARKRSRKETQYF
TRBJ2-5	TRBV24-1	many	TRBD2	TGTGCCACCAGTGACACCACTAGCGGGGGACCAGGAAAAGAGACCCAGTACTTC	CATSDTTSGGPGKETQYF
TRBJ2-3	TRBV20-1	few	TRBD1	TGCAGTGCGGTTACAGGGGGAACTAGCACAGATACGCAGTATTTT	CSAVTGGTSTDTQYF
TRBJ1-4	TRBV5-1	few	TRBD1	TGCGCCAGCAGCCCCCGCGGACAGGGGACTAATGAAAAACTGTTTTTT	CASSPRGQGTNEKLFF
TRBJ2-1	TRBV15	.	.	TGTGCCACCAGCAGAGATTATGATCCTCTTTGGGGTGGGAGGAATGAGCAGTTCTTC	CATSRDYDPLWGGRNEQFF
TRBJ2-3	TRBV20-1	many	.	TGCAGTGTTACTCCAGCAGGGTATCGTACAGATACGCAGTATTTT	CSVTPAGYRTDTQYF
TRBJ2-3	TRBV20-1	.	.	TGCAGTGCGCCCCAACCGGGACTTACCACAGATACGCAGTATTTT	CSAPQPGLTTDTQYF
TRBJ2-7	TRBV20-1	many	.	TGCAGTGCTAGATCTCCAGGCAGGGGCTACGAGCAGTACTTC	CSARSPGRGYEQYF
TRBJ2-1	TRBV7-2	few	.	TGTGCCAGCAGCGTCCAGACTGGGGGGAATGAGCAGTTCTTC	CASSVQTGGNEQFF
TRBJ2-6	TRBV9	many	TRBD1	TGTGCCAGCAGCGTAGCAGGGACAGGGGGCTATGGGGCCAACGTCCTGACTTTC	CASSVAGTGGYGANVLTF
TRBJ2-7	TRBV7-9	many	TRBD2	TGTGCCAGCAGCCCCCGGGGGGAAAATAACGAGCAGTACTTC	CASSPRGENNEQYF
TRBJ2-7	TRBV29-1	.	.	TGCAGCGTTGAAAAAGGAAACCCTTCCTACGGGCGGTACTTC	CSVEKGNPSYGRYF
TRBJ1-2	TRBV6-5	many	.	TGTGCCAGCAGTTACCATGGGCAGCCTCCGCCTGGCTACACCTTC	CASSYHGQPPPGYTF
TRBJ1-1	TRBV18	.	.	TGTGCCAGCTCACCTGTTGGGCGGAACACTGAAGCTTTCTTT	CASSPVGRNTEAFF
TRBJ1-2	TRBV12-3/TRBV12-4	many	.	TGTGCCAGCAGTTTAGAAGGTCCCTATGGCTACACCTTC	CASSLEGPYGYTF
TRBJ2-5	TRBV6-6	many	.	TGTGCCAGCAGCTCAGTAGGGGGGGCGTACCAAGAGACCCAGTACTTC	CASSSVGGAYQETQYF
TRBJ2-3	TRBV7-6	many	TRBD2	TGTGCCAGCAGCTTCCTAGCGGGGGCCGCAGATACGCAGTATTTT	CASSFLAGAADTQYF
TRBJ1-4	TRBV7-9	.	.	TGTGCCAGCAGCTTGACAAGGGATGACGAAAAACTGTTTTTT	CASSLTRDDEKLFF
TRBJ2-7	TRBV7-2	many	.	TGTGCCAGCAGTCATGGGGACGGATACGAGCAGTACTTC	CASSHGDGYEQYF
TRBJ2-7	TRBV12-3/TRBV12-4	.	.	TGTGCCAGCAGTTTAGGGGCCAGTCCGGGCTCCTACGAGCAGTACTTC	CASSLGASPGSYEQYF
TRBJ2-5	TRBV6-1	many	TRBD1	TGTGCCAGCACCCGATCTATTGCGGGACAGGGGAGGGAGACCCAGTACTTC	CASTRSIAGQGRETQYF
TRBJ2-3	TRBV20-1	.	.	TGCAGTGCATACTCAGGGGCTAGTACAGATACGCAGTATTTT	CSAYSGASTDTQYF
TRBJ2-3	TRBV4-3	.	TRBD2	TGCGCCAGCAGCTCAAGAATGGGGCTAGCGGGGGTAGATACGCAGTATTTT	CASSSRMGLAGVDTQYF
TRBJ2-7	TRBV3-1	many	TRBD2	TGTGCCAGCAGCAAAGCCGGGTTAACTAGCGGGGGGCCAGTCTACGAGCAGTACTTC	CASSKAGLTSGGPVYEQYF
TRBJ2-4	TRBV7-2	many	TRBD1	TGTGCCAGCAGCGGCGGACAGGGGGCGTACTTC	CASSGGQGAYF
TRBJ2-2	TRBV5-5	.	.	TGTGCCAGCAGCTTGCCCCCGGGACGTACGACCGGGGAGCTGTTTTTT	CASSLPPGRTTGELFF